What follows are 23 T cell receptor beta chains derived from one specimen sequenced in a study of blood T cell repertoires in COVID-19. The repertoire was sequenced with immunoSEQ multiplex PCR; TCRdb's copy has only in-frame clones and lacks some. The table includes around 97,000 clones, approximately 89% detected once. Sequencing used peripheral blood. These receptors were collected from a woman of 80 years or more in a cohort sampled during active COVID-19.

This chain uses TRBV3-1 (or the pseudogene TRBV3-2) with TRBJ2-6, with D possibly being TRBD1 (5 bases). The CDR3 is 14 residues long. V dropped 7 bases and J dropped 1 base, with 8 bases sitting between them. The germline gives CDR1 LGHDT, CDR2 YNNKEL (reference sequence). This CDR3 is CASTRQSGANVLTF. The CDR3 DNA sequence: TGTGCCAGCACGAGACAGTCTGGGGCCAACGTCCTGACTTTC.

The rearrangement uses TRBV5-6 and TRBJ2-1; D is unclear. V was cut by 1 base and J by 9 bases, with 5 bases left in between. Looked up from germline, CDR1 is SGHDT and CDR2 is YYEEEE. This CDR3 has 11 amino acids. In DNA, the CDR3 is TGTGCCAGCAGCTTGCCCGGTGAGCAGTTCTTC. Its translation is CASSLPGEQFF.

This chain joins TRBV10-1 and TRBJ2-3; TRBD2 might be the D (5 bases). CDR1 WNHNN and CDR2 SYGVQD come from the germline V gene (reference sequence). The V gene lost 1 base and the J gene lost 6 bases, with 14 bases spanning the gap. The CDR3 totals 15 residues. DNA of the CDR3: TGCGCCAGCAGTGAGTTTGTTCGGGGAGCGGATACGCAGTATTTT. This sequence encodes CASSEFVRGADTQYF.

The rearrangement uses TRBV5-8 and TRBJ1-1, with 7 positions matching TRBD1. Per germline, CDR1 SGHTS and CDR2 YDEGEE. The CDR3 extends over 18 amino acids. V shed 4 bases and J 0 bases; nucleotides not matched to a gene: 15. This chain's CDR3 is CASSDARGRVVMNTEAFF. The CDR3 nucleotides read TGTGCCAGCAGCGACGCAAGGGGGCGTGTGGTCATGAACACTGAAGCTTTCTTT.

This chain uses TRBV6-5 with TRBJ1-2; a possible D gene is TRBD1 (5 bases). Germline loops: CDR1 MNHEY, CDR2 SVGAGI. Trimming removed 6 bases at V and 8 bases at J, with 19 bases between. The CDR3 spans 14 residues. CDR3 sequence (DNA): TGTGCCAGCAGCGCCGGGACTCCAACGGGCGGCTACACCTTC. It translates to CASSAGTPTGGYTF.

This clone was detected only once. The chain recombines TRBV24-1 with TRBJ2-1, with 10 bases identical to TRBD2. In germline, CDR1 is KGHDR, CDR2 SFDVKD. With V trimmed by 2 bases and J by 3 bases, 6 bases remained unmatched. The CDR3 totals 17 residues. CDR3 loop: CATSDSKLAGIYNEQFF. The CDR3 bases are TGTGCCACCAGTGATTCCAAACTAGCGGGGATCTACAATGAGCAGTTCTTC.

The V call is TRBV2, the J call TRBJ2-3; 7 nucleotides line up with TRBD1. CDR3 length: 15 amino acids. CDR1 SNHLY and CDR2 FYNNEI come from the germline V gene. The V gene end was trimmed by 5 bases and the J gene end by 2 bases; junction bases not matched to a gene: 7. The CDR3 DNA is TGTGCCAGCAGTCATCCAGGGGGAGTCACAGATACGCAGTATTTT. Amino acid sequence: CASSHPGGVTDTQYF. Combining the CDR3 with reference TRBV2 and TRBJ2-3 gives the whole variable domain EPEVTQTPSHQVTQMGQEVILRCVPISNHLYFYWYRQILGQKVEFLVSFYNNEISEKSEIFDDQFSVERPDGSNFTLKIRSTKLEDSAMYFCASSHPGGVTDTQYFGPGTRLTVL.

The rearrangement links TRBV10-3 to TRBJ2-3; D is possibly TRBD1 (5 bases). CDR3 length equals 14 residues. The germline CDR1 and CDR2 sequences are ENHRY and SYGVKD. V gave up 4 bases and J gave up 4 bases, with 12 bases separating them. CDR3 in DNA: TGTGCCATCAGTGGAAAACAGGTTTCAGATACGCAGTATTTT. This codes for CAISGKQVSDTQYF.

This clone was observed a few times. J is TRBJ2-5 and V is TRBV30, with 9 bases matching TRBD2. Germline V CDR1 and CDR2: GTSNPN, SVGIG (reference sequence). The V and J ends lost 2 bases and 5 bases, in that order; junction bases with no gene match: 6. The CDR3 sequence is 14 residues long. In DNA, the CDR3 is TGTGCCTGGAGTCCCGGGACTAGCCGGGAGACCCAGTACTTC. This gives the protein CAWSPGTSRETQYF. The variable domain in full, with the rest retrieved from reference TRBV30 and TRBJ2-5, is SQTIHQWPATLVQPVGSPLSLECTVEGTSNPNLYWYRQAAGRGLQLLFYSVGIGQISSEVPQNLSASRPQDRQFILSSKKLLLSDSGFYLCAWSPGTSRETQYFGPGTRLLVL.

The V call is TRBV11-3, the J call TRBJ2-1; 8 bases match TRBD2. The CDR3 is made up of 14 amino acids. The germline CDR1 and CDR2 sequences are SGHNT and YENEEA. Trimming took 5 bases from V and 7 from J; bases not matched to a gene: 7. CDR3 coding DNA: TGTGCCAGCAGCCCAGGACTAGCAGGGAATGAGCAGTTCTTC. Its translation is CASSPGLAGNEQFF.

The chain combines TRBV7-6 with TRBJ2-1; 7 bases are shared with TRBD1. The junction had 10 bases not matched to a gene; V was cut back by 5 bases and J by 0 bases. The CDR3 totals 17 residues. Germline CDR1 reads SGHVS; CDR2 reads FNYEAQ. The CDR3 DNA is TGTGCCAGCAGCCTTACCGGGACAGCAAGCTCCTACAATGAGCAGTTCTTC. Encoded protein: CASSLTGTASSYNEQFF.

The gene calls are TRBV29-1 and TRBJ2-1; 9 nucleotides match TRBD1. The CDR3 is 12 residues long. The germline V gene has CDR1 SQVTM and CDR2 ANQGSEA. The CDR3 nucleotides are TGCAGAGGACAGGGGAGAGACAATGAGCAGTTCTTC. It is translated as CRGQGRDNEQFF.

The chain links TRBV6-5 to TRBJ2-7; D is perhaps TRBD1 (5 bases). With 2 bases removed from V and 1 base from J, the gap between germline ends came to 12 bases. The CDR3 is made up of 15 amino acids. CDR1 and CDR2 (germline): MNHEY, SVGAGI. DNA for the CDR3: TGTGCCAGCAGTTACGAGCAGGGCCCTTCCTACGAGCAGTACTTC. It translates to CASSYEQGPSYEQYF.

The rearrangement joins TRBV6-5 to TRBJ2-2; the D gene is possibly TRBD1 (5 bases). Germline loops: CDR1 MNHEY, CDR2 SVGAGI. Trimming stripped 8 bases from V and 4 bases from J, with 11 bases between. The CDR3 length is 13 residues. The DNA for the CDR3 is TGTGCCAGCTCTCTAGGGGTCACCGGGGAGCTGTTTTTT. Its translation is CASSLGVTGELFF.

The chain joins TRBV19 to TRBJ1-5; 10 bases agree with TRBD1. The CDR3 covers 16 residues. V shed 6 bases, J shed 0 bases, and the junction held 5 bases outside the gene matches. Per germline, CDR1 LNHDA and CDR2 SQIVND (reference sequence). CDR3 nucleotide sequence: TGTGCCAGTAGGCGCCGGGACAGGGGTAGCAATCAGCCCCAGCATTTT. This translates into CASRRRDRGSNQPQHF.

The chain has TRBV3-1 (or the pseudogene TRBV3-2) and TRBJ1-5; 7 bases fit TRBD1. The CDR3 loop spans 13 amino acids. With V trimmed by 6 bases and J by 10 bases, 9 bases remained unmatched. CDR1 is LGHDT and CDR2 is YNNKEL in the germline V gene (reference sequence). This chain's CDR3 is CASSPGTAGPQHF. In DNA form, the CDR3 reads TGTGCCAGCAGTCCGGGGACAGCCGGACCCCAGCATTTT.

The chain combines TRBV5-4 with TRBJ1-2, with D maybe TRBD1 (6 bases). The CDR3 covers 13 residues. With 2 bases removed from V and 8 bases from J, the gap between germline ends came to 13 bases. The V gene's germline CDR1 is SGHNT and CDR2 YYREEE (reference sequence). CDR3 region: CASSLQGRGGYTF. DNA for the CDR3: TGTGCCAGCAGCTTACAGGGTCGTGGAGGCTACACCTTC.

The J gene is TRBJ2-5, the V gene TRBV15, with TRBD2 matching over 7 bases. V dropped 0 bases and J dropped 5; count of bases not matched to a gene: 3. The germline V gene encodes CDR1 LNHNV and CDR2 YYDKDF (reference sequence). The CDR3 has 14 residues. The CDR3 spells CATSRDGGGETQYF. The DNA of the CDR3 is TGTGCCACCAGCAGAGATGGGGGAGGGGAGACCCAGTACTTC.

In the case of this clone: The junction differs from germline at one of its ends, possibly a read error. The CDR3 is CASSLAGQASPLHF. The CDR3 DNA is TGTGCCAGCAGTTTAGCGGGACAGGCTTCACCCCTCCACTTT. The chain employs TRBV11-2 and TRBJ1-6, with 8 bases aligning to TRBD1. The CDR3 extends over 14 amino acids. Germline lookup yields CDR1 SGHAT and CDR2 FQNNGV.

CDR3 region: CASSHGTLESPLHF. CDR3 DNA: TGCGCCAGCAGCCACGGGACTCTTGAGTCACCCCTCCACTTT. This sequence joins TRBV5-1 and TRBJ1-6, with D perhaps matching TRBD1 (5 bases). Germline V CDR1 and CDR2: SGHRS, YFSETQ. V dropped 4 bases and J dropped 10 bases, with 15 bases sitting between them. The CDR3 consists of 14 residues.

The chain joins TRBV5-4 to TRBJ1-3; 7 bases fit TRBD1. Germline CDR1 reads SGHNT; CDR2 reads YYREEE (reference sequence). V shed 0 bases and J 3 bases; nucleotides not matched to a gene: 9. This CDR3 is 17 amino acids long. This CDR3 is CASSLGGGRGGGNTIYF. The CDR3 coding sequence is TGTGCCAGCAGCTTGGGAGGGGGCAGGGGCGGTGGAAACACCATATATTTT.

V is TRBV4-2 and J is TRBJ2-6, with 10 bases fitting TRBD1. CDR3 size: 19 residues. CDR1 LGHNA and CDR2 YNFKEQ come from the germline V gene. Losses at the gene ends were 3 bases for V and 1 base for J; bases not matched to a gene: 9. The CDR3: CASSHDKGQGLSGANVLTF. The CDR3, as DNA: TGTGCCAGCAGCCACGATAAGGGACAGGGGTTATCTGGGGCCAACGTCCTGACTTTC.

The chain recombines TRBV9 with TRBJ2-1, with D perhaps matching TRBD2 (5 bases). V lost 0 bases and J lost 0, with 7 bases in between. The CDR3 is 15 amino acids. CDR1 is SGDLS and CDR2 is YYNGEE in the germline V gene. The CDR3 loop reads CASSVAGNSYNEQFF. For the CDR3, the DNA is TGTGCCAGCAGCGTAGCGGGGAACTCCTACAATGAGCAGTTCTTC.